The 16 T cell receptor beta chains below were found in one sample sequenced in a study of monozygotic twins with inflammatory bowel disease. Using the 5' RACE reads, TCRdb records one entry per CDR3 protein without DNA. The sample has 350,000 to 400,000 distinct CDR3 sequences. Sequencing was performed on blood. These receptors all stem from a human donor with ulcerative colitis or Crohn's disease, or a healthy co-twin of an affected twin (not recorded which).

The CDR3: CASSLATRPDTQYF. The chain carries TRBV3-1 and TRBJ2-3. From germline, CDR1 is LGHDT and CDR2 YNNKEL (reference sequence). The CDR3 is 14 residues long.

The chain employs TRBV11-1 and TRBJ1-2; lacking DNA, the TRBD1 call made by TCRdb goes unchecked. Germline CDR1 SGHAT, CDR2 FQDESV (reference sequence). The length of the CDR3 is 17 residues. The CDR3 here is CASSSRDRDRTGYGYTF.

The genes are TRBV5-1 and TRBJ2-7; TCRdb names TRBD1, which stays unverified in the absence of DNA. The V gene's germline CDR1 is SGHRS and CDR2 YFSETQ. The CDR3 loop spans 12 amino acids. CDR3 sequence reads: CASSSDDSLQYF.

This chain connects TRBV2 to TRBJ2-5; as DNA is missing, the TRBD2 call by TCRdb cannot be tested. Germline CDR1 SNHLY, CDR2 FYNNEI. CDR3 length: 13 residues. CDR3 residues: CASSEPSGGTQYF.

The V gene is TRBV4-2, the J gene TRBJ1-1. CDR1 is LGHNA, CDR2 YNFKEQ, per germline. This CDR3 has 16 residues. This chain's CDR3 is CASSQEERVMNTEAFF.

CDR3 sequence: CASIGTGVSGELFF. The chain couples TRBV2 to TRBJ2-2; with no DNA, the TCRdb D assignment of TRBD1 cannot be verified. This CDR3 comprises 14 residues. Germline-derived CDR1 and CDR2 are SNHLY and FYNNEI.

The chain combines TRBV7-9 with TRBJ1-2; TCRdb picks TRBD1, but there is no DNA to check that call. The CDR3 is 13 amino acids. Germline CDR1 and CDR2: SEHNR and FQNEAQ (reference sequence). The CDR3 region is CASSLAGTEGYTF. Filled out from reference TRBV7-9 and TRBJ1-2, the complete variable domain reads DTGVSQNPRHKITKRGQNVTFRCDPISEHNRLYWYRQTLGQGPEFLTYFQNEAQLEKSRLLSDRFSAERPKGSFSTLEIQRTEQGDSAMYLCASSLAGTEGYTFGSGTRLTVV.

The rearrangement joins TRBV7-2 to TRBJ1-4; the D call of TRBD1 rests on TCRdb alone, since no DNA is present to check it. From germline, CDR1 is SGHTA and CDR2 FQGNSA. CDR3 length: 16 amino acids. The CDR3 loop is CASSLAGRTTNEKLFF.

The chain recombines TRBV12-3 or TRBV12-4 with TRBJ1-2; no DNA is available, so the TRBD1 call from TCRdb remains unchecked. This CDR3 contains 13 residues. The chain's CDR3 is CASSPEWTYGYTF.

This chain links TRBV11-3 with TRBJ2-5; TCRdb's D call, TRBD2, is unchecked because there is no DNA. CDR1 is SGHNT, CDR2 YENEEA, per germline. The CDR3 extends over 15 amino acids. Here the CDR3 reads CASSLGGEHQETQYF. The full variable domain, rest sourced from reference TRBV11-3 and TRBJ2-5, is EAGVVQSPRYKIIEKKQPVAFWCNPISGHNTLYWYLQNLGQGPELLIRYENEEAVDDSQLPKDRFSAERLKGVDSTLKIQPAELGDSAVYLCASSLGGEHQETQYFGPGTRLLVL.

This chain uses TRBV7-2 with TRBJ2-3; TCRdb proposes TRBD1, but this gene call is untestable without DNA. The CDR3 is 14 residues long. Germline-derived CDR1 and CDR2 are SGHTA and FQGNSA. CDR3 sequence: CASSSIGGTDTQYF.

The rearrangement uses TRBV11-1 and TRBJ2-3; absent DNA, TCRdb's TRBD2 call cannot be checked. Looked up from germline, CDR1 is SGHAT and CDR2 is FQDESV (reference sequence). This CDR3 is 16 amino acids long. This chain's CDR3 is CASSSRGELSTDTQYF.

The chain is built from TRBV5-1 and TRBJ1-6; with no DNA, the TCRdb D assignment of TRBD1 cannot be verified. The CDR3 totals 14 residues. Germline loops: CDR1 SGHRS, CDR2 YFSETQ. Here the CDR3 reads CASSSPGGNSPLHF.

The chain links TRBV7-3 to TRBJ1-1; TCRdb indicates TRBD1, and absent DNA this call remains unverified. The CDR3 is 15 amino acids. Germline loops: CDR1 SGHTA, CDR2 FQGTGA. This CDR3 is CASSLIAGRPTEAFF. The entire variable domain, with the rest obtained from reference TRBV7-3 and TRBJ1-1, is as follows: GAGVSQTPSNKVTEKGKYVELRCDPISGHTALYWYRQSLGQGPEFLIYFQGTGAADDSGLPNDRFFAVRPEGSVSTLKIQRTERGDSAVYLCASSLIAGRPTEAFFGQGTRLTVV.

The V call is TRBV7-9, the J call TRBJ2-5; there is no DNA to check the TCRdb D call of TRBD1. The CDR3 is 15 residues long. Per germline, CDR1 SEHNR and CDR2 FQNEAQ (reference sequence). The CDR3 region is CASSPGESYQETQYF.

The V gene is TRBV4-1, the J gene TRBJ2-7; TCRdb gives TRBD1 as the D gene, but with no DNA this cannot be confirmed. CDR3 length: 15 amino acids. Germline-derived CDR1 and CDR2 are MGHRA and YSYEKL. Here the CDR3 reads CASSPVGTGPYEQYF.